The T cell receptor (beta chain) under discussion was sequenced for a study of CD8 T cells in ankylosing spondylitis. Broader study findings: Ankylosing spondylitis blood seemed to carry a telltale TCR beta motif made of fewer than ten highly homologous variants.

Each CDR3 protein gets one entry after TCRdb re-called the 5' RACE reads with MiXCR. The data hold about 360,000 distinct CDR3 sequences, with approximately 20% observed a single time. This clonotype was seen a handful of times. Its matching antigen is unknown. The sequence was collected from a male donor with ankylosing spondylitis or in good health (not recorded which). What was sequenced was blood, either unsorted or a sorted T cell fraction (not recorded which).

CDR3 bases: TGCGCCAGCAGCTTGGTGGACATCTCCTACGAGCAGTACTTC. Its translation is CASSLVDISYEQYF. The chain uses TRBV5-1 and TRBJ2-7; the D gene is possibly TRBD1 (5 bases). The CDR3 sequence is 14 residues long. Germline assignment: CDR1 SGHRS and CDR2 YFSETQ. V was cut by 0 bases and J by 0 bases, with 7 bases left in between.